The text below deals with one TCR beta chain. The sample belongs to a study of blood T cell repertoires in COVID-19. For the study at large: Sources were T cells, B-cell-depleted T cells, or PBMCs; the material itself was cDNA or gDNA.

The V gene lost 4 bases and the J gene lost 3 bases, with 19 bases spanning the gap. The germline gives CDR1 SNHLY, CDR2 FYNNEI. CDR3 length equals 16 residues. The table came from immunoSEQ multiplex PCR; TCRdb's copy has only in-frame clones and leaves some out. This table has 200,000 to 300,000 clones, approximately 83% appearing once. Sequenced: peripheral blood. The chain carries TRBV2 and TRBJ2-7; D may be TRBD2 (6 bases). The origin of this receptor is a woman in her 30s who had recovered from COVID-19. The CDR3 DNA reads TGTGCCAGCAGTGGCGGGGATCCCTGGGATGGCTACGAGCAGTACTTC. This encodes CASSGGDPWDGYEQYF.